These T cell receptor beta chains were read from a single sample in a study of shared clonotypes between healthy human individuals. This table comes from immunoSEQ multiplex PCR, and its TCRdb copy is limited to in-frame clones, with some not included. The sample carries some 1,100,000 clones, about 84% recorded once. Sequencing used memory CD4+ T cells from PBMCs. The source of these receptors is a young man in good health. Some clones in this sample may be carry-over from other donors' samples. The CDR3 runs from the conserved cysteine through the conserved F or W. D genes are given only for firm matches. Only some rows state a clone size, as once, few, many or a class for expanded clones.

>TRBD1|TRBJ1-2|TRBV28|-
TGTGCCAGCAGACCATGGGACAGGGGGGACTATGGCTACACCTTC
CASRPWDRGDYGYTF
>-|TRBJ1-2|TRBV5-5|-
TGTGCCAGCGGGGGTCCGGCGGACGATGGCTACACCTTC
CASGGPADDGYTF
>TRBD1|TRBJ1-2|TRBV4-2|few
TGTGCCAGCAGCCGCGGGACAGGGGGCGGCTATGGCTACACCTTC
CASSRGTGGGYGYTF
>TRBD2|TRBJ2-1|TRBV5-1|-
TGCGCCAGCAGCCCACTAGCGGGAGGGCACAATGAGCAGTTCTTC
CASSPLAGGHNEQFF
>TRBD1|TRBJ2-7|TRBV5-4|few
TGTGCCAGCAGCTCCACAGGGGGTAGCCTCTCCTACGAGCAGTACTTC
CASSSTGGSLSYEQYF
>-|TRBJ2-7|TRBV5-1|-
TGCGCCAGCAGCTTGGGGGCAGGGGCGCATGGCGAGCAGTACTTC
CASSLGAGAHGEQYF
>TRBD2|TRBJ2-5|TRBV7-6|-
TGTGCCAGCAGCCCGTGGACTGGCGGGAGAGGATCAGAGACCCAGTACTTC
CASSPWTGGRGSETQYF
>-|TRBJ2-2|TRBV11-2|few
TGTGCCAGCAGCAAACAGGTCACCGGGGAGCTGTTTTTT
CASSKQVTGELFF
>-|TRBJ1-2|TRBV7-2|-
TGTGCCAGCAGCTTAGTGGCGCGGGGTAACTATGGCTACACCTTC
CASSLVARGNYGYTF
>-|TRBJ2-7|TRBV18|-
TGTGCCAGCTCACCACTCTCATTAACGACGGGGGAGCAGTACTTC
CASSPLSLTTGEQYF
>-|TRBJ1-2|TRBV6-5|-
TGTGCCAGCAGTTACTCTAGCAAGCGGGGCGGCTACACCTTC
CASSYSSKRGGYTF
>-|TRBJ2-2|TRBV19|-
TGTGCCAGTACTTCGCAGAGTTCCACCGGGGAGCTGTTTTTT
CASTSQSSTGELFF
>-|TRBJ2-6|TRBV5-1|-
TGCGCCAGCAGCTTGGTCCCCCAATCCGGGGGCGCGGCCGGGGCCAACGTCCTGACTTTC
CASSLVPQSGGAAGANVLTF
>-|TRBJ1-1|TRBV19|-
TGTGCCAGTAGTAGACGGGCACAGTCGAACACTGAAGCTTTCTTT
CASSRRAQSNTEAFF
>TRBD1|TRBJ2-7|TRBV30|-
TGTGCCTGGAGTGGCGGGACAGGGCTATACGAGCAGTACTTC
CAWSGGTGLYEQYF
>-|TRBJ1-2|TRBV28|-
TGTGCCAGCAGTTCTTTCGCAGGGGACTATGGCTACACCTTC
CASSSFAGDYGYTF
>TRBD2|TRBJ2-7|TRBV28|few
TGTGCCAGTACACTAGCGGGCCTGACCTACGAGCAGTACTTC
CASTLAGLTYEQYF
>-|TRBJ1-2|TRBV7-8|-
TGTGCCAGCAGCTTCCTCGGGGGGCCTAACACCTTC
CASSFLGGPNTF
>-|TRBJ1-2|TRBV5-1|-
TGCGCCAGCAGCTTGGATGGCGGGGCGGCTGGCTACACCTTC
CASSLDGGAAGYTF
>TRBD1|TRBJ2-7|TRBV6-5|-
TGTGCCAGCACCAGAACAGGGGTCTCCTACGAGCAGTACTTC
CASTRTGVSYEQYF
>TRBD2|TRBJ2-2|TRBV29-1|many
TGCAGCGCAGCGGGGCTAGCAACCGGGGAGCTGTTTTTT
CSAAGLATGELFF
>-|TRBJ2-5|TRBV7-2|-
TGTGCCAGCAGGGGGCAGTTACAAGAGACCCAGTACTTC
CASRGQLQETQYF
>-|TRBJ2-7|TRBV6-1|-
TGTGCCAGCAGTGTTGACAGGGGGACTAGACCCTACGAGCAGTACTTC
CASSVDRGTRPYEQYF
>-|TRBJ2-7|TRBV7-9|-
TGTGCCAGCAGCTTACAGGGACTGGTGCACGAGCAGTACTTC
CASSLQGLVHEQYF
>-|TRBJ2-7|TRBV28|-
TGTGCCAGCAGTGCCTACAGGGTACCCTACGAGCAGTACTTC
CASSAYRVPYEQYF
>-|TRBJ2-3|TRBV11-2|-
TGTGCCAGCAGCTTAAATCCGGGGACGCAGTATTTT
CASSLNPGTQYF
>-|TRBJ2-3|TRBV9|-
TGTGCCAGCAGCGTATCACCGAGGGAAGATACGCAGTATTTT
CASSVSPREDTQYF
>TRBD2|TRBJ2-1|TRBV9|-
TGTGCCAGCAGCCCCAGGGGTAGCGGGAGGACCGATGAGCAGTTCTTC
CASSPRGSGRTDEQFF
>-|TRBJ2-1|TRBV27|-
TGTGCCAGCGGGGTGGACTCAAACTACAATGAGCAGTTCTTC
CASGVDSNYNEQFF
>-|TRBJ2-5|TRBV29-1|-
TGCAGCGTTGGGTCAGAGACCCAGTACTTC
CSVGSETQYF
>-|TRBJ2-1|TRBV20-1|-
TGCAGTGGATTACCCAATGAGCAGTTCTTC
CSGLPNEQFF
>-|TRBJ2-7|TRBV18|-
TGTGCCAGCTCACCAGGCAGGGGAGGCTACGAGCAGTACTTC
CASSPGRGGYEQYF
>TRBD1|TRBJ2-3|TRBV19|-
TGTGCCAGTAGTATAGAAGGGTTTAGGACAGGGCAAGATACGCAGTATTTT
CASSIEGFRTGQDTQYF